This T cell receptor beta chain is drawn from a study of cytomegalovirus exposure and HLA in healthy donors. Study findings and constraints: As confirmed in vitro, three CMV-associated chains were specific for CMV antigens. Follow-up analysis seemed to connect common viral pathogens with several of the most significant clusters identified.

Comments on this clone: What it binds is unknown.

Germline V gene lookup returns CDR1 MGHDK and CDR2 SYGVNS. Trimming left V 6 bases short and J 7 bases short, with 21 bases between. The CDR3 runs to 15 residues. It was with 60 Vbeta and 13 Jbeta primers that the PCR ran. Sequenced by immunoSEQ multiplex PCR; TCRdb stores in-frame clones only, minus some. The sample holds 130,000 or so clones, approximately 74% seen once. The clonotype comes from a man in his forties in good health and CMV-seropositive. The V gene is TRBV25-1, the J gene TRBJ1-1; TRBD1 might be the D (5 bases). The sample comprised PBMCs. CDR3 amino acids: CASSQPSSRQSEAFF. DNA of the CDR3: TGTGCCAGCAGCCAACCCTCCTCAAGACAGAGTGAAGCTTTCTTT.